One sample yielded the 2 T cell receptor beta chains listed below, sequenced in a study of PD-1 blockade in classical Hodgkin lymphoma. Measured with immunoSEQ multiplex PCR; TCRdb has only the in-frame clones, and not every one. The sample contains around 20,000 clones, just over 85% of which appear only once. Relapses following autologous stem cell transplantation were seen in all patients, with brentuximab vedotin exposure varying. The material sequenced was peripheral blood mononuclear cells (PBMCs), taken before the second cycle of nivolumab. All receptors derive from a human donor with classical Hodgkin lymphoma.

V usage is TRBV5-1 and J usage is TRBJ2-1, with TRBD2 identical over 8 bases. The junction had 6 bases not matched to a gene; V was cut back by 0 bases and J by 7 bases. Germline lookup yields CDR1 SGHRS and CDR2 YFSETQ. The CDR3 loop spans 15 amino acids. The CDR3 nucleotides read TGCGCCAGCAGCTTGGGGAGCGGGGGTTGGAATGAGCAGTTCTTC. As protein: CASSLGSGGWNEQFF. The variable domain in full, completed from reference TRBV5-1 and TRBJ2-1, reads KAGVTQTPRYLIKTRGQQVTLSCSPISGHRSVSWYQQTPGQGLQFLFEYFSETQRNKGNFPGRFSGRQFSNSRSEMNVSTLELGDSALYLCASSLGSGGWNEQFFGPGTRLTVL.

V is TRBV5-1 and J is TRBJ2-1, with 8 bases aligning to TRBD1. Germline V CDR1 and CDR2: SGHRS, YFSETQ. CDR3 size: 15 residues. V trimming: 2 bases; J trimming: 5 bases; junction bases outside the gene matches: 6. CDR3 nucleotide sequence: TGCGCCAGCAGCTTCCAGGGGGCGCCTAACAATGAGCAGTTCTTC. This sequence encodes CASSFQGAPNNEQFF.